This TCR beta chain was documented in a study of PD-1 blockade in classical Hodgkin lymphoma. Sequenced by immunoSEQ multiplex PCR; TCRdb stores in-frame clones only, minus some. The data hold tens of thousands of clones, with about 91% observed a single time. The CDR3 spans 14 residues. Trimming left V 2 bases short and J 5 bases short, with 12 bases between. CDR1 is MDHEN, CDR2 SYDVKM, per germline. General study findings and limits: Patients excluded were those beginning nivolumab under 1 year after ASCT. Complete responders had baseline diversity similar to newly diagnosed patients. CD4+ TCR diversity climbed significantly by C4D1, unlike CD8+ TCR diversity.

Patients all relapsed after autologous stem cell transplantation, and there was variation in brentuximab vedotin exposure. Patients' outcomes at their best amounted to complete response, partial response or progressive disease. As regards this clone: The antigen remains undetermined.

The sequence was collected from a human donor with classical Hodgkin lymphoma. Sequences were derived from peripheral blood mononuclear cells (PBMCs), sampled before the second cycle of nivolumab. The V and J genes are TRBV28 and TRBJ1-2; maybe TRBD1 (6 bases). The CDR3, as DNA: TGTGCCAGCAGTTTAATCCAGGGGCGGTATGGCTACACCTTC. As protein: CASSLIQGRYGYTF.